The 23 T cell receptor beta chains presented below share a single source sample, sequenced in a study of blood T cells in healthy people across ages. The authors ran a second PCR of about 7 to 11 cycles using a sample-barcoded 5' primer and a J-beta primer mix. TCRdb reanalysed the 5' RACE reads using MiXCR and keeps one entry per CDR3 protein. The sample records some 760,000 distinct CDR3 sequences, roughly 25% being singletons. The same data also contributed to another study, on T cells of mothers and their children.

The specimen sequenced was blood. These receptors came from a boy aged 5-17 years in good health.

There are a few counts of this clonotype. The chain joins TRBV2 to TRBJ1-2; TRBD1 matches at 9 bases. The CDR3 length is 13 residues. Germline lookup yields CDR1 SNHLY and CDR2 FYNNEI. Trimming removed 10 bases from V and 7 bases from J; junction bases left unmatched: 10. In DNA form, the CDR3 reads TGTGCCATCAAACAGGGGGCGCCGGGTGGCTACACCTTC. Amino acids: CAIKQGAPGGYTF.

J is TRBJ1-1 and V is TRBV29-1; 10 bases agree with TRBD1. Per germline, CDR1 SQVTM and CDR2 ANQGSEA. J was trimmed by 4 bases and V by 4 bases; bases with no gene match: 9. The CDR3 is 15 residues long. In nucleotides, the CDR3 is TGCAGCGTTGTGAGGTGGGGACAGGGGACCACTGAAGCTTTCTTT. Translation: CSVVRWGQGTTEAFF. Full variable domain (outside the CDR3, taken from reference TRBV29-1 and TRBJ1-1): SAVISQKPSRDICQRGTSLTIQCQVDSQVTMMFWYRQQPGQSLTLIATANQGSEATYESGFVIDKFPISRPNLTFSTLTVSNMSPEDSSIYLCSVVRWGQGTTEAFFGQGTRLTVV.

The rearrangement uses TRBV2 and TRBJ1-5; D is perhaps TRBD1 (5 bases). Trimming stripped 5 bases from V and 2 bases from J, with 13 bases between. The CDR3 extends over 15 amino acids. Germline V CDR1 and CDR2: SNHLY, FYNNEI. CDR3 nucleotide sequence: TGTGCCAGCAGTCGGGACCTTGGCGGCAATCAGCCCCAGCATTTT. This sequence encodes CASSRDLGGNQPQHF.

This clonotype occurred a few times. The chain recombines TRBV7-3 with TRBJ2-5; the match to TRBD2 covers 8 bases. The germline V gene encodes CDR1 SGHTA and CDR2 FQGTGA. The CDR3 spans 15 residues. J gave up 7 bases and V 5 bases, and 12 bases lay outside the gene matches. The DNA for the CDR3 is TGTGCCAGCAGCCTCGAAGGGACTAGATTGGGGACCCAGTACTTC. It translates to CASSLEGTRLGTQYF.

This clonotype has more than one count but fewer than ten. The genes are TRBV7-2 and TRBJ2-7, with TRBD1 identical over 9 bases. V shed 1 base and J 2 bases; nucleotides not matched to a gene: 6. Germline CDR1 reads SGHTA; CDR2 reads FQGNSA. CDR3 length: 16 amino acids. The CDR3 protein is CASSLGAGTGTYEQYF. The CDR3, as DNA: TGTGCCAGCAGCTTAGGCGCCGGGACAGGGACCTACGAGCAGTACTTC.

CDR3 nucleotide sequence: TGTGCCAGCAGCTACTCCGGGACTAGCGCCGGGGAGCTGTTTTTT. Its translation is CASSYSGTSAGELFF. This chain joins TRBV7-2 and TRBJ2-2, with TRBD2 identical over 10 bases. This CDR3 is 15 amino acids long. Germline V gene lookup returns CDR1 SGHTA and CDR2 FQGNSA. With V trimmed by 4 bases and J by 6 bases, 5 bases remained unmatched.

The chain uses TRBV10-3 and TRBJ1-4, with 12 bases aligning to TRBD1. CDR1 and CDR2 from the germline V gene are ENHRY and SYGVKD. The junction had 2 bases not matched to a gene; V was cut back by 9 bases and J by 6 bases. The CDR3 totals 13 residues. The CDR3 DNA follows: TGTGCCATAGGGGACAGGGGGCATGAAAAACTGTTTTTT. Protein product: CAIGDRGHEKLFF.

This chain links TRBV6-5 with TRBJ2-7; TRBD2 might be the D (5 bases). Germline V CDR1 and CDR2: MNHEY, SVGAGI. Trimming pared 5 bases from V and 1 base from J, leaving 12 bases between. The CDR3 is 14 residues long. CDR3 DNA sequence: TGTGCCAGCAGTCAATTCGGGGAGTCCTACGAGCAGTACTTC. Its translation is CASSQFGESYEQYF.

The V call is TRBV12-3 or TRBV12-4, the J call TRBJ2-2; D gene unclear. V was pared by 6 bases and J by 1 base, with 6 bases between. CDR3 length: 13 amino acids. The chain's CDR3 is CASRTVNTGELFF. For the CDR3, the DNA is TGTGCCAGCAGGACGGTGAACACCGGGGAGCTGTTTTTT.

The genes are TRBV7-2 and TRBJ2-7; TRBD1 matches at 8 bases. J gave up 1 base and V 7 bases, and 6 bases lay outside the gene matches. This CDR3 spans 14 amino acids. Germline CDR1 and CDR2: SGHTA and FQGNSA. The CDR3 sequence is CASTQRTGSYEQYF. CDR3 bases: TGTGCCAGCACCCAACGGACAGGGTCCTACGAGCAGTACTTC.

The chain is built from TRBV4-2 and TRBJ2-1, with 11 bases identical to TRBD2. Germline CDR1 is LGHNA and CDR2 is YNFKEQ. This CDR3 comprises 16 residues. The junction had 4 bases not matched to a gene; V was cut back by 6 bases and J by 0 bases. In nucleotides, the CDR3 is TGTGCCAGCAGGACGGGACTAGCGGTCTCCTACAATGAGCAGTTCTTC. It yields the protein CASRTGLAVSYNEQFF.

CDR3 nucleotide sequence: TGTGCCAGCAGCCCTTGGACAGGAGAGGAAGCTTTCTTT. It yields the protein CASSPWTGEEAFF. The rearrangement joins TRBV5-5 to TRBJ1-1; 7 bases line up with TRBD1. The CDR3 totals 13 residues. V was clipped by 4 bases and J by 8 bases; unmatched bases: 8. Per the germline V gene, CDR1 is SGHKS and CDR2 is YYEKEE (reference sequence).

The DNA of the CDR3 is TGTGCCAGCAGCCTGTGGACAGGCCCCCTCCACTTT. Protein product: CASSLWTGPLHF. The chain couples TRBV7-9 to TRBJ1-6; 7 nucleotides agree with TRBD1. This CDR3 is 12 amino acids long. The V gene's germline CDR1 is SEHNR and CDR2 FQNEAQ (reference sequence). The trim removed 5 bases at V and 13 bases at J, leaving 5 bases unmatched.

This clonotype has more than one count but fewer than ten. V usage is TRBV12-3 or TRBV12-4 and J usage is TRBJ2-7, with 8 bases identical to TRBD2. This CDR3 comprises 15 residues. V trimming: 1 base; J trimming: 6 bases; junction bases outside the gene matches: 8. The CDR3 DNA reads TGTGCCAGCAGTTTAGGGGCGGGAGGCCACGGCGAGCAGTACTTC. Translated: CASSLGAGGHGEQYF.

This clonotype has a handful of counts. This chain uses TRBV7-2 with TRBJ2-5, with D unclear. V lost 6 bases to trimming and J lost 3 bases, with 11 bases between them. The CDR3 spans 13 residues. The germline gives CDR1 SGHTA, CDR2 FQGNSA. The CDR3 coding sequence is TGTGCCAGCAGGGTTTCTCCCGAAGAGACCCAGTACTTC. Residues: CASRVSPEETQYF.

The rearrangement links TRBV7-2 to TRBJ2-7, with no clear D. The CDR3 is 12 residues long. V lost 4 bases to trimming and J lost 3 bases, with 7 bases between them. The germline CDR1 and CDR2 sequences are SGHTA and FQGNSA. This CDR3 reads CASSSWIYEQYF. CDR3 nucleotide sequence: TGTGCCAGCAGCTCATGGATCTACGAGCAGTACTTC.

This clonotype came up a few times. The rearrangement uses TRBV6-6 and TRBJ1-3; D is unclear. The length of the CDR3 is 13 residues. V shed 8 bases and J shed 0 bases, with 8 bases lying between them. The V gene's germline CDR1 is MNHNY and CDR2 SVGAGI (reference sequence). The CDR3 is CASFALSGNTIYF. The CDR3 DNA reads as TGTGCCAGCTTCGCCCTCTCTGGAAACACCATATATTTT.

The gene calls are TRBV20-1 and TRBJ2-3; 7 nucleotides agree with TRBD2. Trimming at V came to 5 bases and at J to 4 bases, leaving 6 bases not matched to a gene. Germline V gene lookup returns CDR1 DFQATT and CDR2 SNEGSKA (reference sequence). This CDR3 spans 13 amino acids. The CDR3 spells CSARRAGADTQYF. In DNA, the CDR3 is TGCAGTGCTCGGAGGGCGGGAGCAGATACGCAGTATTTT.

This clonotype was seen only a few times. One end of the junction is discordant with germline, which a read error may explain. This sequence joins TRBV11-2 and TRBJ2-5; no clear D gene. CDR1 and CDR2 from the germline V gene are SGHAT and FQNNGV. This CDR3 comprises 11 residues. Here the CDR3 DNA reads TGTACCAGCAGCTACCAAGAGACCCAGTACTTC. It is translated as CTSSYQETQYF.

This clonotype occurred a few times. The V call is TRBV29-1, the J call TRBJ2-1, with 10 bases aligning to TRBD1. The end of the DNA aligns better with TRBJ2-5, so the J call may be wrong. Germline loops: CDR1 SQVTM, CDR2 ANQGSEA. This CDR3 has 12 amino acids. The CDR3 coding sequence is TGCAGCGCCGGACAGGGGGATTGGTCCCAGTACTTC. Protein: CSAGQGDWSQYF.

The chain has TRBV12-3 or TRBV12-4 and TRBJ2-2, with 8 bases that match TRBD2. CDR3 size: 15 residues. Trimming cost V 4 bases and J 7 bases; bases outside gene matches: 8. As DNA, the CDR3 is TGTGCCAGCAGTTCCGGGACTAGTGTTGGCGGGGAGCTGTTTTTT. Protein sequence: CASSSGTSVGGELFF.

V gene TRBV5-1 combines with J gene TRBJ2-7; maybe TRBD2 (5 bases). V lost 0 bases to trimming and J lost 7 bases, with 11 bases between them. CDR3 length equals 13 residues. Germline V gives CDR1 SGHRS, CDR2 YFSETQ. The CDR3 DNA follows: TGCGCCAGCAGCTTGGGCCCCTCGGGGGAGCAGTACTTC. This codes for CASSLGPSGEQYF.

The chain combines TRBV6-5 with TRBJ1-2; D gene unclear. This CDR3 is built from 11 residues. V lost 7 bases to trimming and J lost 7 bases, with 10 bases between them. The germline V gene has CDR1 MNHEY and CDR2 SVGAGI. This CDR3 reads CASTAGGGYTF. The CDR3 DNA sequence: TGTGCCAGCACCGCCGGAGGTGGCTACACCTTC.